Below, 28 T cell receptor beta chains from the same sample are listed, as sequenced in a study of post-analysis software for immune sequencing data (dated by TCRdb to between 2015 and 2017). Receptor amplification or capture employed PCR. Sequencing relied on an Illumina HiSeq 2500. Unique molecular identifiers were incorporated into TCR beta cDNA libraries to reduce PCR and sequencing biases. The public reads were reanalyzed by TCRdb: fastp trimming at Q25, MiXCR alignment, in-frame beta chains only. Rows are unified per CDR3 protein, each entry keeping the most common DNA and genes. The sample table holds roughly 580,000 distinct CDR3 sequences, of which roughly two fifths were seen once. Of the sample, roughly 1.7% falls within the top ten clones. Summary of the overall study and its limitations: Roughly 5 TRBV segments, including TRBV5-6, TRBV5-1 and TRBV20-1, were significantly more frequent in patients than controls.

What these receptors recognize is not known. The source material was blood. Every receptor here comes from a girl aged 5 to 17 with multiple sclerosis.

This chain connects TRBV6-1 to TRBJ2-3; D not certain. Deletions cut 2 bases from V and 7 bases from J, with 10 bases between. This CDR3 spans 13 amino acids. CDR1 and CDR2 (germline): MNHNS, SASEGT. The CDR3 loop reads CASSERVPYTQYF. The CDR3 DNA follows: TGTGCCAGCAGTGAACGCGTACCCTATACGCAGTATTTT.

In nucleotides, the CDR3 is TGTGCCAGCAGCCAACACTCTAGCGCCACAGATACGCAGTATTTT. Its translation is CASSQHSSATDTQYF. The chain employs TRBV12-3 or TRBV12-4 and TRBJ2-3, with D possibly TRBD2 on 6 matching bases. V lost 6 bases to trimming and J lost 2 bases, with 15 bases between them. The CDR3 length is 15 residues.

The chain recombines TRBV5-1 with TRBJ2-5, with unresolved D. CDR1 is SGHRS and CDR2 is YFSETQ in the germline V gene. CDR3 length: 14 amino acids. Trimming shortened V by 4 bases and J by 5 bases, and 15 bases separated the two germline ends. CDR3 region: CASSPRNAPETQYF. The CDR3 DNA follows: TGCGCCAGCAGCCCACGGAACGCCCCGGAGACCCAGTACTTC.

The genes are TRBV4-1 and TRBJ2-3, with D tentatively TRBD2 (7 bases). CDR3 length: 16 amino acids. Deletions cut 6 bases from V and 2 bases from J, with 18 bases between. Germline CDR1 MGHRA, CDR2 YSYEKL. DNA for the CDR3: TGCGCCAGCAGTCCCCGGGCGGGGGCCAACACAGATACGCAGTATTTT. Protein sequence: CASSPRAGANTDTQYF.

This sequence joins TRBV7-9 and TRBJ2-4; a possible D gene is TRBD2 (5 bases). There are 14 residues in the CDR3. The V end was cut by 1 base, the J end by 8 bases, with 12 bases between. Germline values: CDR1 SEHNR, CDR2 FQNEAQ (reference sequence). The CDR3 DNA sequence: TGTGCCAGCAGCTTAGTCAGCCGGGGAGACATTCAGTACTTC. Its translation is CASSLVSRGDIQYF.

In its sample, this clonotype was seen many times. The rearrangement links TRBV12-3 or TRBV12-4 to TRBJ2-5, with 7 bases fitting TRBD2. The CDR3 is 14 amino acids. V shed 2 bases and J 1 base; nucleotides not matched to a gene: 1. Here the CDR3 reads CASSLRGVQETQYF. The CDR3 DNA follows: TGTGCCAGCAGTTTACGGGGGGTCCAAGAGACCCAGTACTTC.

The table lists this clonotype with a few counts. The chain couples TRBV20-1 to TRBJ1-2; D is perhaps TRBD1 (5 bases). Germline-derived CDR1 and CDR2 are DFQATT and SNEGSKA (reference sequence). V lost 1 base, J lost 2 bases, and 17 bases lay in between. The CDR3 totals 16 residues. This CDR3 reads CSARAAQGRGNYGYTF. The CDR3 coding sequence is TGCAGTGCTAGAGCGGCGCAGGGTCGGGGGAACTATGGCTACACCTTC.

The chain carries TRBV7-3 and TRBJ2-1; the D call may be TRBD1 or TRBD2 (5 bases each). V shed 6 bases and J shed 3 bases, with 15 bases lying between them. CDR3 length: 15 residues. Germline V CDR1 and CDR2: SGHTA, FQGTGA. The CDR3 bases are TGTGCCAGCAGTTCAACGACGGGGCTCTACAATGAGCAGTTCTTC. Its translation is CASSSTTGLYNEQFF.

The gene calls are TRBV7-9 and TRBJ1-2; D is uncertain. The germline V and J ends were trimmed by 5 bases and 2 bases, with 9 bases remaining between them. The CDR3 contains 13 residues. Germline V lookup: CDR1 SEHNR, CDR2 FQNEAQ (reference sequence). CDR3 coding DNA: TGTGCCAGCAGCCGAGCAGAGAACTATGGCTACACCTTC. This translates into CASSRAENYGYTF.

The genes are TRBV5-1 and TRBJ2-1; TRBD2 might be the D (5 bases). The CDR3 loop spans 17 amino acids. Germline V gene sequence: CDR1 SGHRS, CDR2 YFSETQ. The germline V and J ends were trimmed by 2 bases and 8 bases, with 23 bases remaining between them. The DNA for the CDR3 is TGCGCCAGCAGCTTTGTTGGTCTACGGGAATCAGGCCATGAGCAGTTCTTC. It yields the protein CASSFVGLRESGHEQFF.

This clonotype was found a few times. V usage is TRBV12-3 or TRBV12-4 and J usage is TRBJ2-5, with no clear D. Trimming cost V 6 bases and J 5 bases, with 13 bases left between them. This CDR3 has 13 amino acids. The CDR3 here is CASSLDGPETQYF. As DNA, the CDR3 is TGTGCCAGCAGCCTAGACGGACCTGAGACCCAGTACTTC.

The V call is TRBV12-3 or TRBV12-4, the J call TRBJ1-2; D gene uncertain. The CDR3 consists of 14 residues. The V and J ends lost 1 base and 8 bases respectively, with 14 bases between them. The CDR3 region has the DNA TGTGCCAGCAGTTTAGACCCCTTAGGAAGAGGCTACACCTTC. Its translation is CASSLDPLGRGYTF.

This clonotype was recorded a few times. The CDR3 reads CASSQVFLTSGGGEQFF. DNA for the CDR3: TGTGCCAGCAGCCAGGTCTTTTTAACTAGCGGGGGGGGTGAGCAGTTCTTC. The chain is built from TRBV3-1 and TRBJ2-1; 13 bases agree with TRBD2. V trimming: 3 bases; J trimming: 9 bases; junction bases outside the gene matches: 11. This CDR3 comprises 17 residues. Germline loops: CDR1 LGHDT, CDR2 YNNKEL (reference sequence).

CDR3 nucleotides: TGCAGCGCCCAGCAGGGGAATGAGCAGTTCTTC. Its translation: CSAQQGNEQFF. The V and J genes are TRBV29-1 and TRBJ2-1; TRBD1 is a possible D gene (6 bases). V lost 7 bases and J 7 bases, leaving 11 bases between the germline ends. CDR1 is SQVTM and CDR2 is ANQGSEA in the germline V gene. This CDR3 is 11 amino acids long.

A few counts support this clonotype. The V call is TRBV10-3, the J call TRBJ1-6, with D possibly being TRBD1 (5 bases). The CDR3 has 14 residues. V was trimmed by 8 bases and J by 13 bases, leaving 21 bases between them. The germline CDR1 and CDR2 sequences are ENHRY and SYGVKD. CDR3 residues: CAIRRINSGTPLHF. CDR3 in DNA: TGTGCCATCCGCCGAATTAATTCCGGGACCCCCCTCCACTTT.

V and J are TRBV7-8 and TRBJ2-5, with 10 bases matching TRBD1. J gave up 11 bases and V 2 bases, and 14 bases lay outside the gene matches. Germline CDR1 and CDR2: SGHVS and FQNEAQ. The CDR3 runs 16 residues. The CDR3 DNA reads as TGTGCCAGCAGCTTAAGGCGACAGGGGGCGCTTAATGAGCAGTACTTC. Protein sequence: CASSLRRQGALNEQYF. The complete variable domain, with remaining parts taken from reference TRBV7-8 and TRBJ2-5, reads GAGVSQSPRYKVAKRGQDVALRCDPISGHVSLFWYQQALGQGPEFLTYFQNEAQLDKSGLPSDRFFAERPEGSVSTLKIQRTQQEDSAVYLCASSLRRQGALNEQYFGPGTRLLVL.

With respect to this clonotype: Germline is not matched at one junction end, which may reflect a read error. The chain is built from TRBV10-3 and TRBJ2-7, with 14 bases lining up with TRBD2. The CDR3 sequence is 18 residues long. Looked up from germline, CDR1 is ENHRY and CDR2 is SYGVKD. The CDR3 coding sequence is TGTGCCATCAGTCCGGGACTAGCGGGAGATCGCACGAAATACGAGCAGCACTTC. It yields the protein CAISPGLAGDRTKYEQHF.

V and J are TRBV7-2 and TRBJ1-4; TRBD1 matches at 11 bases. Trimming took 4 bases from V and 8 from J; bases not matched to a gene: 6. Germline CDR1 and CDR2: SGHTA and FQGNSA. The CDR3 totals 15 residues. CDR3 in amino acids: CASSYQGQGVEKLFF. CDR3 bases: TGTGCCAGCAGCTACCAGGGACAGGGGGTGGAAAAACTGTTTTTT.

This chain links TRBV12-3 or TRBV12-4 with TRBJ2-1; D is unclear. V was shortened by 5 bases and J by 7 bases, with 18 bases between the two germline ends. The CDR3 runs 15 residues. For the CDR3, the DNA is TGTGCCAGCAGTCCCGAGCATGAGGCCGGGAATGAGCAGTTCTTC. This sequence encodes CASSPEHEAGNEQFF.

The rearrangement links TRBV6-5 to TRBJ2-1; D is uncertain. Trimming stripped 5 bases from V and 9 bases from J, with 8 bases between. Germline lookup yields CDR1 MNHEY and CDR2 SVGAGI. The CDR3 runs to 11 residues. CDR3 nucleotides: TGTGCCAGCAGTAATCACGTTGAGCAGTTCTTC. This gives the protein CASSNHVEQFF.

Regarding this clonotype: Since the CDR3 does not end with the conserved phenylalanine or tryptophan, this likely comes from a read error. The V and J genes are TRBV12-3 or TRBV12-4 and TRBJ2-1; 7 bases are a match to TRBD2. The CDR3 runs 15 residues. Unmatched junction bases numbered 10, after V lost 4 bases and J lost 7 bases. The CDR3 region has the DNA TGTGCCAGCAGTTCCGGGACTATGCACGGGAATGAGCAGTTCTGC. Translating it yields CASSSGTMHGNEQFC.

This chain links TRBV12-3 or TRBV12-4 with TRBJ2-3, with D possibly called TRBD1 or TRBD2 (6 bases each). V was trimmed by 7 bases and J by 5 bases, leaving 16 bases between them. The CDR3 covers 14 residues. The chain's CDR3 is CASNPSGAVDTQYF. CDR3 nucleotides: TGTGCCAGCAATCCGTCGGGGGCGGTAGATACGCAGTATTTT.

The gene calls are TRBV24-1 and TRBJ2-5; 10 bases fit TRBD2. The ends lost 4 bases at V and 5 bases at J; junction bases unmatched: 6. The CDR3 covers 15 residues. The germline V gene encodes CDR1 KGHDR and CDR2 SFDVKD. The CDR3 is CATSDPLAGWETQYF. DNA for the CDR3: TGTGCCACCAGTGACCCACTAGCGGGATGGGAGACCCAGTACTTC.

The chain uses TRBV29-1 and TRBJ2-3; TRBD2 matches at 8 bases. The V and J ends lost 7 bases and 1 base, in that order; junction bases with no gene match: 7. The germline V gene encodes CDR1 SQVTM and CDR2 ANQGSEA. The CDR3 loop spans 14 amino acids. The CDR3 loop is CSAHGGARTDTQYF. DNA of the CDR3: TGCAGCGCCCACGGGGGGGCCCGCACAGATACGCAGTATTTT.

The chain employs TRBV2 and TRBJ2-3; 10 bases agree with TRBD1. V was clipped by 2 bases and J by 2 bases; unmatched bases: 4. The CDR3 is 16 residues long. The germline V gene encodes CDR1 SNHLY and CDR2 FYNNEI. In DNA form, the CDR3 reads TGTGCCAGCAGTGAATCGGGACAGGGGAACACAGATACGCAGTATTTT. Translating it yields CASSESGQGNTDTQYF.

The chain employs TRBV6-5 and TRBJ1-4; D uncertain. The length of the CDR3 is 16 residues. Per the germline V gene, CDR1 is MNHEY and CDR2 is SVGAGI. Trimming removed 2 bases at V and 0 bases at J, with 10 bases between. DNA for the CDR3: TGTGCCAGCAGTTACAGGAATAGGGCAACTAATGAAAAACTGTTTTTT. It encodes CASSYRNRATNEKLFF.

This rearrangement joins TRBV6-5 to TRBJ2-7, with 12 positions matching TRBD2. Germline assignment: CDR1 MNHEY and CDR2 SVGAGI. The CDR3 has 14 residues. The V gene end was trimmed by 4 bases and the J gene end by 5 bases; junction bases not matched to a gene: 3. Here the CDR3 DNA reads TGTGCCAGCAGTTCGACTAGCGGGAGACACGAGCAGTACTTC. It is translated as CASSSTSGRHEQYF.

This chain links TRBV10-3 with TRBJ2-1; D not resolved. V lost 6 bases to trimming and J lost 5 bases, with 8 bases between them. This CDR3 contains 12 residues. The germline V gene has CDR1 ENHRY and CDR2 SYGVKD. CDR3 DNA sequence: TGTGCCATCAGCGCCCAGGACAATGAGCAGTTCTTC. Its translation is CAISAQDNEQFF.